This paragraph reports one TCR beta chain. With 7 bases clipped from V and 4 bases from J, the junction kept 9 bases outside the gene matches. Germline V gene lookup returns CDR1 SQVTM and CDR2 ANQGSEA. This CDR3 region has 13 residues. The data are from a study of cytomegalovirus exposure and HLA in healthy donors. At the level of the study: About 200 million T cells yielded 110 million or so unique TCR beta sequences in earlier analysis. In terms of ancestry, the Caucasian-associated cluster contained more than 65% of the approximately 430 genotyped donors.

Vbeta (60) and Jbeta (13) primers were used in the PCR. Profiling relied on immunoSEQ multiplex PCR, and the TCRdb table lists in-frame clones only, not all of them. The data show under 250,000 clones, around four fifths seen once. The TCR comes from a male donor in good health and CMV-seronegative. The chain joins TRBV29-1 to TRBJ2-7; TRBD2 matches 8 bases. Sequencing was done on a sample of PBMCs. CDR3 nucleotides: TGCAGCGCCAGTTTGGCGGGAGGTTACGAGCAGTACTTC. Amino acid sequence: CSASLAGGYEQYF.